This T cell receptor (beta chain) appears in the sequencing data of a study of T cell repertoires in cytomegalovirus infection. Study-wide background: It was the public TCR beta signatures that indicated both CMV infection and matching HLA type.

TCRdb called the reads again in MiXCR, with one record for every CDR3 protein. The repertoire holds 150,000 to 200,000 distinct CDR3 sequences, with roughly 14% as singletons. The CDR3 runs to 19 residues. V lost 3 bases, J lost 0 bases, and 10 bases stayed unmatched. Germline lookup yields CDR1 SGHTA and CDR2 FQGTGA. Concerning this clonotype: What it binds is not known.

Notes on the study in general: Public TCR beta family frequency separated CMV-and-HLA carriers, including in an independent cohort.

The clonotype was recovered from a human donor in good health (CMV status not recorded). Some clones in this sample may be carry-over from other donors' samples. The chain carries TRBV7-3 and TRBJ2-2, with TRBD2 matching 10 bases. Sequenced sample: PBMCs. The CDR3 nucleotides are TGTGCCAGCAGCTTTAGGGCTCTAGCGGGAGCCGCGAACACCGGGGAGCTGTTTTTT. Amino acid sequence: CASSFRALAGAANTGELFF.